Listed below are T cell receptor beta chains from one sample, sequenced in a study of blood T cell repertoires in COVID-19. Sequencing was performed with immunoSEQ multiplex PCR; in TCRdb, only in-frame clones are kept and a portion is missing. The table includes approximately 240,000 clones, about 89% detected once. What was sequenced was PBMCs or T cells enriched from blood (not recorded which). All receptors derive from a woman aged 18-29 years who had recovered from COVID-19. CDR3s include the opening cysteine and the closing phenylalanine or tryptophan. A D gene is named only where the DNA matches it firmly. Some rows mark clone size as missing; the rest say once, few, many or name a class of expanded clone.

d_call,clone_size,v_call,j_call,cdr3_aa,cdr3_nt
TRBD2,.,TRBV9,TRBJ2-1,CASSEYRGPLAGGPDEQFF,TGTGCCAGCAGCGAATACAGGGGCCCGCTAGCGGGGGGGCCTGATGAGCAGTTCTTC
TRBD1,once,TRBV19,TRBJ1-2,CASSGDREPPASNYGYTF,TGTGCCAGTTCCGGGGACAGGGAGCCGCCAGCGTCTAACTATGGCTACACCTTC
.,.,TRBV7-2,TRBJ2-7,CASRKPSSYEQYF,TGTGCCAGCAGAAAACCCAGCTCCTACGAGCAGTACTTC
.,.,TRBV5-1,TRBJ1-6,CASSEVRDNLYNSPLHF,TGCGCCAGCAGCGAGGTCCGGGACAACCTCTATAATTCACCCCTCCACTTT
.,.,TRBV11-2,TRBJ2-5,CASSPSNPGQETQYF,TGTGCCAGCAGCCCCAGCAACCCCGGGCAAGAGACCCAGTACTTC
.,.,TRBV10-3,TRBJ2-7,CAIQMGQLSYEQYF,TGTGCCATTCAAATGGGGCAGCTTTCCTACGAGCAGTACTTC
.,.,TRBV5-1,TRBJ2-3,CASSPGEIRTDTQYF,TGCGCCAGCAGCCCGGGGGAGATCAGGACAGATACGCAGTATTTT
TRBD2,.,TRBV2,TRBJ2-7,CASRGVPGLAGPSSYEQYF,TGTGCCAGCAGGGGCGTCCCGGGACTAGCGGGACCGAGCTCCTACGAGCAGTACTTC
.,.,TRBV9,TRBJ1-4,CASSVVGQGNEKLFF,TGTGCCAGCAGCGTAGTGGGCCAGGGTAATGAAAAACTGTTTTTT
TRBD1,.,TRBV5-6,TRBJ1-4,CASSLGTATNEKLFF,TGTGCCAGCAGCCTGGGGACAGCAACTAATGAAAAACTGTTTTTT
.,once,TRBV7-9,TRBJ1-2,CASSWQYGYTF,TGTGCCAGCAGTTGGCAGTATGGCTACACCTTC
TRBD1,.,TRBV7-9,TRBJ1-1,CASSPQGESEAFF,TGTGCCAGCAGCCCCCAGGGGGAAAGTGAAGCTTTCTTT
TRBD1,.,TRBV4-2,TRBJ1-2,CASSQGKQGAYGYTF,TGTGCCAGCAGCCAAGGGAAACAGGGGGCCTATGGCTACACCTTC
.,.,TRBV5-1,TRBJ1-5,CASSLRGLEGNQPQHF,TGCGCCAGCAGCTTGCGGGGGTTAGAAGGCAATCAGCCCCAGCATTTT
TRBD1,.,TRBV19,TRBJ1-5,CASSQTGGAGQPQHF,TGTGCCAGTAGTCAGACAGGGGGCGCGGGTCAGCCCCAGCATTTT
.,.,TRBV6-5,TRBJ1-2,CASRSEQGEYGYTF,TGTGCCAGCAGATCCGAACAGGGCGAATATGGCTACACCTTC
TRBD1,.,TRBV5-4,TRBJ1-3,CASSLGQGLGDTIYF,TGTGCCAGCAGCTTGGGACAGGGGTTGGGCGACACCATATATTTT
TRBD1,.,TRBV5-5,TRBJ2-2,CASSTGTGYTGELFF,TGTGCCAGCAGCACCGGGACAGGATACACCGGGGAGCTGTTTTTT
.,.,TRBV7-8,TRBJ1-3,CASKALQGPGNTIYF,TGTGCCAGCAAGGCACTCCAGGGGCCTGGAAACACCATATATTTT
.,.,TRBV11-3,TRBJ2-1,CASSPGGSNNEQFF,TGTGCCAGCAGCCCTGGGGGGAGTAACAATGAGCAGTTCTTC
.,.,TRBV5-1,TRBJ1-6,CASSPSGATTSPLHF,TGCGCCAGCAGCCCTAGCGGGGCCACTACTTCACCCCTCCACTTT
.,.,TRBV5-1,TRBJ2-2,CASSLSGLGQTNTGELFF,TGCGCCAGCAGCTTATCTGGATTAGGACAGACGAACACCGGGGAGCTGTTTTTT
.,.,TRBV5-6,TRBJ2-7,CASSLDSRGGEQYF,TGTGCCAGCAGCTTGGACTCCCGAGGTGGCGAGCAGTACTTC
.,.,TRBV7-3,TRBJ2-6,CASSGPPRPSGANVLTF,TGTGCCAGCAGCGGCCCACCCAGGCCCTCTGGGGCCAACGTCCTGACTTTC
.,.,TRBV6-5,TRBJ1-1,CASSYQGRTAEAFF,TGTGCCAGCAGTTATCAGGGAAGGACGGCTGAAGCTTTCTTT
.,.,TRBV27,TRBJ2-3,CASSFGSRADTQYF,TGTGCCAGCAGTTTCGGTAGTCGCGCAGATACGCAGTATTTT
.,few,TRBV6-1,TRBJ2-7,CASSEHRYLPRSYEQYF,TGTGCCAGCAGTGAACATAGATACCTCCCACGGTCCTACGAGCAGTACTTC
TRBD1,.,TRBV10-3,TRBJ1-4,CAIAGTDNEKLFF,TGTGCCATAGCCGGGACAGACAATGAAAAACTGTTTTTT
TRBD2,.,TRBV2,TRBJ2-7,CASVSGALGEQYF,TGTGCCAGCGTTAGCGGGGCACTAGGCGAGCAGTACTTC
.,once,TRBV4-3,TRBJ2-6,CASSQDGGPSGANVLTF,TGCGCCAGCAGCCAAGACGGGGGGCCCTCTGGGGCCAACGTCCTGACTTTC
.,.,TRBV5-5,TRBJ1-2,CASSFTSRRGARYTF,TGTGCCAGCAGCTTTACCTCACGCAGGGGCGCACGCTACACCTTC
TRBD1,.,TRBV6-5,TRBJ2-1,CASSLGQGGDEQFF,TGTGCCAGCAGTCTAGGACAGGGTGGGGATGAGCAGTTCTTC
TRBD1,.,TRBV2,TRBJ1-2,CASRADRVKGGYTF,TGTGCCAGCAGGGCGGACAGGGTGAAAGGTGGCTACACCTTC
TRBD1,.,TRBV5-1,TRBJ1-1,CASSLSGGGTEAFF,TGCGCCAGCAGCCTATCAGGGGGCGGGACTGAAGCTTTCTTT
.,.,TRBV9,TRBJ1-2,CASSPPGQIYGYTF,TGTGCCAGCAGCCCCCCCGGACAGATCTATGGCTACACCTTC
.,.,TRBV2,TRBJ1-3,CASSVQVASGNTIYF,TGTGCCAGCAGTGTCCAGGTCGCCTCTGGAAACACCATATATTTT
.,.,TRBV11-3,TRBJ2-2,CASSARLGDGELFF,TGTGCCAGCAGCGCCCGACTAGGGGACGGGGAGCTGTTTTTT
.,.,TRBV15,TRBJ2-3,CATSVRGPGTDTQYF,TGTGCCACCAGCGTGCGGGGGCCGGGCACAGATACGCAGTATTTT
TRBD1,.,TRBV14,TRBJ2-7,CASSQASIRGRYEQYF,TGTGCCAGCAGCCAAGCCTCGATCAGGGGGAGATACGAGCAGTACTTC
TRBD1,.,TRBV28,TRBJ1-4,CASSFRNMGGTGHKLFF,TGTGCCAGCAGTTTCCGTAATATGGGCGGGACAGGGCACAAACTGTTTTTT
.,.,TRBV6-5,TRBJ2-7,CASRDRRTYEQYF,TGTGCCAGCCGCGACAGAAGAACCTACGAGCAGTACTTC
.,once,TRBV6-1,TRBJ1-3,CASSEAVPGNTIYF,TGTGCCAGCAGTGAGGCAGTACCTGGAAACACCATATATTTT
TRBD2,.,TRBV11-3,TRBJ2-1,CASSFGGGTNNEQFF,TGTGCCAGCAGCTTCGGCGGGGGGACGAACAATGAGCAGTTCTTC
TRBD1,.,TRBV7-2,TRBJ1-2,CASSFKGGAHGYTF,TGTGCCAGCAGCTTCAAAGGGGGCGCCCATGGCTACACCTTC
.,.,TRBV19,TRBJ2-7,CASSITVGVYYEQYF,TGTGCCAGTAGTATTACGGTCGGAGTGTACTACGAGCAGTACTTC
.,.,TRBV2,TRBJ1-2,CASSEAGGYTF,TGTGCCAGCAGTGAAGCGGGCGGCTACACCTTC
.,.,TRBV18,TRBJ2-2,CASSPSGNTGELFF,TGTGCCAGCTCACCCTCAGGGAACACCGGGGAGCTGTTTTTT
.,.,TRBV12-3/TRBV12-4,TRBJ1-1,CASSPRGTEAFF,TGTGCCAGCAGTCCAAGGGGCACTGAAGCTTTCTTT
.,.,TRBV4-1,TRBJ2-3,CASSQGTADTQYF,TGCGCCAGCAGCCAAGGGACTGCAGATACGCAGTATTTT
.,.,TRBV28,TRBJ2-1,CASHGQPAYNEQFF,TGTGCCAGCCATGGACAACCGGCCTACAATGAGCAGTTCTTC
.,.,TRBV11-2,TRBJ2-5,CASSFRGALPQETQYF,TGTGCCAGCAGCTTTCGGGGGGCCTTACCCCAAGAGACCCAGTACTTC
TRBD1,.,TRBV4-3,TRBJ1-4,CASSQAGQGINEKLFF,TGCGCCAGCAGCCAAGCCGGACAGGGGATAAATGAAAAACTGTTTTTT
.,.,TRBV11-2,TRBJ1-3,CASSLELAPGNTIYF,TGTGCCAGCAGCTTAGAGTTAGCGCCAGGAAACACCATATATTTT
.,.,TRBV5-1,TRBJ1-1,CASSGGAGVNTEAFF,TGCGCCAGCAGTGGCGGGGCAGGAGTGAACACTGAAGCTTTCTTT
.,.,TRBV20-1,TRBJ2-7,CSARGRDFKYF,TGCAGTGCTAGAGGCCGGGACTTCAAGTACTTC
.,once,TRBV28,TRBJ2-2,CASSSLPGNSNTGELFF,TGTGCCAGCAGTTCACTTCCCGGGAATTCGAACACCGGGGAGCTGTTTTTT
TRBD2,.,TRBV3-1/TRBV3-2,TRBJ2-5,CASSQYGLAGGMGETQYF,TGTGCCAGCAGCCAATACGGACTAGCGGGAGGAATGGGGGAGACCCAGTACTTC
.,.,TRBV19,TRBJ1-3,CASSINTGTGNTIYF,TGTGCCAGTAGTATTAACACAGGGACCGGAAACACCATATATTTT
.,.,TRBV28,TRBJ2-5,CASSLRYQETQYF,TGTGCCAGCAGTCTACGGTACCAAGAGACCCAGTACTTC